This passage covers 25 T cell receptor beta chains from one sample sequenced in a study of shared clonotypes between healthy human individuals (TCRdb year 2020). Library preparation employed the immunoSEQ multiplex PCR assay. TCRdb holds this immuneACCESS table with in-frame rearrangements only. Some clones are missing; in checked studies, unresolved V genes explain under half, and the rest has no known cause. The sample contains millions of clones, over 85% of them found a single time. The top ten hold 0.13% to 0.15% of the sample. The source material was naive CD4+ T cells sorted from blood. In light of the paper, this sample's cell subset or site label describes: CD45RA+ positively selected. The source is a man in his late teens or twenties in good health.

This rearrangement joins TRBV28 to TRBJ2-7; 7 nucleotides agree with TRBD2. CDR1 is MDHEN and CDR2 is SYDVKM in the germline V gene. The CDR3 consists of 16 residues. Losses at the gene ends were 4 bases for V and 2 bases for J; bases not matched to a gene: 11. The CDR3 sequence is CASSSTPGGGTYEQYF. As DNA, the CDR3 is TGTGCCAGCAGTTCGACCCCGGGAGGCGGAACCTACGAGCAGTACTTC.

This clone was seen only once. The chain carries TRBV18 and TRBJ2-3, with 7 bases lining up with TRBD2. CDR3 length equals 15 residues. V shed 8 bases and J 2 bases; nucleotides not matched to a gene: 10. Germline V gene data show CDR1 as KGHSH and CDR2 as LQKENI. The CDR3 DNA is TGTGCCAGCGGACGGGGGGAAGGTTCCACAGATACGCAGTATTTT. It codes for CASGRGEGSTDTQYF.

This clone has only one observation. The V call is TRBV7-8, the J call TRBJ2-1; D is unclear. The CDR3 is made up of 16 amino acids. Germline CDR1 and CDR2: SGHVS and FQNEAQ. V gave up 1 base and J gave up 5 bases, with 15 bases separating them. CDR3 bases: TGTGCCAGCAGCTTAGGATTTCTGGTGGCGAACAATGAGCAGTTCTTC. Its translation is CASSLGFLVANNEQFF.

Written as DNA, the CDR3 is TGTGCCAGCAGCTTAGGTGGGACGGCCACCTACGAGCAGTACTTC. Its translation is CASSLGGTATYEQYF. V usage is TRBV7-2 and J usage is TRBJ2-7; the D call may be TRBD1 or TRBD2 (5 bases each). Germline CDR1 reads SGHTA; CDR2 reads FQGNSA. The CDR3 loop spans 15 amino acids. Trimming removed 1 base from V and 2 bases from J, with 12 bases in between.

V gene TRBV29-1 combines with J gene TRBJ2-7; 9 positions match TRBD1. The V and J ends lost 4 bases and 1 base, in that order; junction bases with no gene match: 20. The CDR3 runs 19 residues. The germline gives CDR1 SQVTM, CDR2 ANQGSEA. The CDR3 sequence is CSVGRWGQGAVRLSYEQYF. CDR3 nucleotide sequence: TGCAGCGTTGGCCGATGGGGACAGGGAGCGGTTAGGTTATCCTACGAGCAGTACTTC.

This clone was observed a few times. The chain links TRBV30 to TRBJ1-6; D call uncertain. The V end lost 4 bases, the J end lost 7 bases, and 11 bases lay between the germline ends. The CDR3 is made up of 13 amino acids. Per germline, CDR1 GTSNPN and CDR2 SVGIG (reference sequence). The CDR3 loop reads CAWTEATNSPLHF. In nucleotides, the CDR3 is TGTGCCTGGACCGAAGCGACAAATTCACCCCTCCACTTT.

The V call is TRBV12-5, the J call TRBJ1-1; D is undetermined. V was trimmed by 6 bases and J by 1 base, leaving 6 bases between them. The CDR3 totals 12 residues. The V gene's germline CDR1 is LGHNT and CDR2 FRNRAP. CDR3 protein: CASGLTNTEAFF. As DNA, the CDR3 is TGTGCTAGTGGACTGACGAACACTGAAGCTTTCTTT.

This chain links TRBV10-2 with TRBJ2-7; 10 bases fit TRBD1. Germline V CDR1 and CDR2: WSHSY, SAAADI. The CDR3 runs to 15 residues. Germline trimming cut 6 bases from V and 0 bases from J; bases unmatched to any gene: 5. Here the CDR3 DNA reads TGCGCCAGCAGGGAGACAGGGGGCGGCTCCTACGAGCAGTACTTC. It codes for CASRETGGGSYEQYF.

The V and J genes are TRBV2 and TRBJ1-6; tentatively, D is TRBD1 (5 bases). Germline V gives CDR1 SNHLY, CDR2 FYNNEI. Trimming took off 6 bases at V and 6 bases at J, with 12 bases between the two ends. The CDR3 spans 14 residues. CDR3 DNA sequence: TGTGCCAGCAGACTTCGACAGACTAATTCACCCCTCCACTTT. Translated: CASRLRQTNSPLHF.

This clone was observed once. The rearrangement uses TRBV6-1 and TRBJ1-5, with D hard to call. This CDR3 region has 17 residues. V was trimmed by 2 bases and J by 2 bases, leaving 16 bases between them. Germline assignment: CDR1 MNHNS and CDR2 SASEGT. CDR3 nucleotides: TGTGCCAGCAGTGAAAAATTTGGTTCTCTTGGCAATCAGCCCCAGCATTTT. Its translation: CASSEKFGSLGNQPQHF.

The V gene is TRBV28, the J gene TRBJ1-1; no clear D. The CDR3 is 16 residues long. V lost 2 bases to trimming and J lost 0 bases, with 13 bases between them. From germline, CDR1 is MDHEN and CDR2 SYDVKM. This CDR3 is CASSLISAGMNTEAFF. In DNA, the CDR3 is TGTGCCAGCAGTTTAATTTCCGCAGGTATGAACACTGAAGCTTTCTTT.

The V call is TRBV28, the J call TRBJ2-3, with no clear D. Trimming took 5 bases from V and 2 from J, leaving 5 bases between them. CDR1 is MDHEN, CDR2 SYDVKM, per germline. This CDR3 comprises 12 residues. CDR3 nucleotide sequence: TGTGCCAGCAGTCAAACCACAGATACGCAGTATTTT. As protein: CASSQTTDTQYF.

This clone appeared a single time. The chain links TRBV6-5 to TRBJ2-7; D is unclear. Germline values: CDR1 MNHEY, CDR2 SVGAGI. There are 15 residues in the CDR3. V lost 0 bases and J lost 0, with 9 bases in between. CDR3 sequence: CASSYSSVPSYEQYF. Here the CDR3 DNA reads TGTGCCAGCAGTTACTCATCAGTTCCCTCCTACGAGCAGTACTTC.

This clone was recorded once. J is TRBJ2-3 and V is TRBV14; D may be TRBD2 (6 bases). This CDR3 has 15 amino acids. The ends were cut back, 1 base at V and 0 bases at J, with 8 bases in the middle. Germline-derived CDR1 and CDR2 are SGHDN and FVKESK. Here the CDR3 DNA reads TGTGCCAGCAGCCAAGCCGGGACTAGCACAGATACGCAGTATTTT. This translates into CASSQAGTSTDTQYF.

The rearrangement uses TRBV4-1 and TRBJ2-2, with D tentatively TRBD2 (7 bases). Germline assignment: CDR1 MGHRA and CDR2 YSYEKL. The CDR3 runs to 18 residues. Trimming shortened V by 3 bases and J by 4 bases, and 21 bases separated the two germline ends. CDR3 nucleotides: TGCGCCAGCAGCCAGGACGCCGGGGGGCGCAGTCGCACCGGGGAGCTGTTTTTT. This sequence encodes CASSQDAGGRSRTGELFF.

The chain employs TRBV11-3 and TRBJ2-7; 10 bases are a match to TRBD1. V gave up 4 bases and J gave up 3 bases; unmatched junction bases: 3. Germline loops: CDR1 SGHNT, CDR2 YENEEA. The CDR3 has 14 amino acids. The CDR3 bases are TGTGCCAGCAGCTCGGGACAGGGGTTCTACGAGCAGTACTTC. It codes for CASSSGQGFYEQYF.

DNA of the CDR3: TGCGCCAGCAGTGTGTCCCCGGGACCCTACAATGAGCAGTTCTTC. Its protein is CASSVSPGPYNEQFF. The rearrangement joins TRBV10-1 to TRBJ2-1; the D call may be TRBD1 or TRBD2 (5 bases each). The germline V gene has CDR1 WNHNN and CDR2 SYGVQD (reference sequence). This CDR3 contains 15 residues. V lost 4 bases and J 2 bases, leaving 12 bases between the germline ends.

The chain uses TRBV4-3 and TRBJ2-7, with D tentatively TRBD2 (7 bases). In germline, CDR1 is LGHNA, CDR2 YSLEER. The ends were cut back, 0 bases at V and 1 base at J, with 10 bases in the middle. The CDR3 runs to 15 residues. The CDR3 DNA sequence: TGCGCCAGCAGCCAAGACAGGGGAGGGTCCTACGAGCAGTACTTC. It specifies CASSQDRGGSYEQYF.

This chain uses TRBV5-8 with TRBJ1-2, with 10 bases fitting TRBD1. Germline CDR1 reads SGHTS; CDR2 reads YDEGEE. The CDR3 runs 16 residues. V dropped 3 bases and J dropped 4; count of bases not matched to a gene: 9. The CDR3 sequence: CASSSPGQGLVYGYTF. CDR3 DNA: TGTGCCAGCAGCTCTCCGGGACAGGGGTTAGTCTATGGCTACACCTTC.

The chain joins TRBV2 to TRBJ2-7, with D perhaps matching TRBD2 (6 bases). Germline values: CDR1 SNHLY, CDR2 FYNNEI. V was trimmed by 1 base and J by 3 bases, leaving 13 bases between them. The CDR3 is made up of 15 amino acids. CDR3 sequence: CASSEDPWGDYEQYF. The DNA for the CDR3 is TGTGCCAGCAGTGAAGACCCGTGGGGGGACTACGAGCAGTACTTC.

In this sample, this clone turned up a few times. This rearrangement joins TRBV30 to TRBJ1-5; 8 nucleotides align to TRBD1. The V gene end was trimmed by 2 bases and the J gene end by 7 bases; junction bases not matched to a gene: 10. Germline assignment: CDR1 GTSNPN and CDR2 SVGIG (reference sequence). The CDR3 is made up of 15 amino acids. CDR3: CAWSKSDRDEQPQHF. CDR3 in DNA: TGTGCCTGGAGTAAGTCGGACAGGGACGAACAGCCCCAGCATTTT.

This chain connects TRBV25-1 to TRBJ2-5; D not certain. The CDR3 totals 15 residues. Trimming removed 1 base from V and 5 bases from J, with 14 bases in between. Germline values: CDR1 MGHDK, CDR2 SYGVNS. The CDR3 spells CASSESRLLEETQYF. In DNA form, the CDR3 reads TGTGCCAGCAGTGAATCGCGCCTACTCGAGGAGACCCAGTACTTC.

This chain joins TRBV4-1 and TRBJ2-7; 13 bases map to TRBD2. The CDR3 contains 16 residues. The junction had 10 bases not matched to a gene; V was cut back by 4 bases and J by 7 bases. Per germline, CDR1 MGHRA and CDR2 YSYEKL. DNA for the CDR3: TGCGCCAGCAGCCCTAAAACCCTGGGACTAGCGGGAGAGCAGTACTTC. It yields the protein CASSPKTLGLAGEQYF.

CDR3 in DNA: TGTGCTAGTGGTTTGGTGCAGGAGACGCTCGAGCAGTACTTC. Its translation is CASGLVQETLEQYF. The V and J genes are TRBV12-5 and TRBJ2-7; D remains ambiguous. The CDR3 totals 14 residues. The V gene lost 0 bases and the J gene lost 6 bases, with 12 bases spanning the gap. CDR1 and CDR2 from the germline V gene are LGHNT and FRNRAP. The whole variable domain, remainder taken from reference TRBV12-5 and TRBJ2-7, is DARVTQTPRHKVTEMGQEVTMRCQPILGHNTVFWYRQTMMQGLELLAYFRNRAPLDDSGMPKDRFSAEMPDATLATLKIQPSEPRDSAVYFCASGLVQETLEQYFGPGTRLTVT.

The J gene is TRBJ2-1, the V gene TRBV6-5; 12 bases agree with TRBD2. Germline CDR1 is MNHEY and CDR2 is SVGAGI. V trimming: 6 bases; J trimming: 7 bases; junction bases outside the gene matches: 4. The CDR3 covers 14 residues. Written as DNA, the CDR3 is TGTGCCAGCAGCCTGACTAGCGGGAGTAATGAGCAGTTCTTC. Its protein is CASSLTSGSNEQFF.